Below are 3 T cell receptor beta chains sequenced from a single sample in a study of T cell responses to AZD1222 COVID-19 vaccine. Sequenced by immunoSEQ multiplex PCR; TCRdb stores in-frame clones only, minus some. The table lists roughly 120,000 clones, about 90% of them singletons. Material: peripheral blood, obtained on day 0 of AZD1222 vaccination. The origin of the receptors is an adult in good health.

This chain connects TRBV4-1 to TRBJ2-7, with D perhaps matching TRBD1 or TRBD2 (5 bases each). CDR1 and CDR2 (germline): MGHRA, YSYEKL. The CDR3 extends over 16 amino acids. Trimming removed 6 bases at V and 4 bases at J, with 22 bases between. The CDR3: CASRPTLGENRYEQYF. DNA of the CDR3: TGCGCCAGCAGACCTACGCTGGGGGAGAACAGGTACGAGCAGTACTTC.

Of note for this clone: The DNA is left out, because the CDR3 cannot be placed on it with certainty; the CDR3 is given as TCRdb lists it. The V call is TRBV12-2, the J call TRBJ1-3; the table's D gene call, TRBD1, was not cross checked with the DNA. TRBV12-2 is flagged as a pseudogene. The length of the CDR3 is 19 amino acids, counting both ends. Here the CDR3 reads CASRLSSGTGVGSGNTIYF.

The CDR3 here is CSVRSGGDTGELFF. CDR3 DNA sequence: TGCAGCGTTAGGAGCGGGGGTGACACCGGGGAGCTGTTTTTT. This chain joins TRBV29-1 and TRBJ2-2, with 8 bases lining up with TRBD2. Germline V gives CDR1 SQVTM, CDR2 ANQGSEA. With V trimmed by 5 bases and J by 3 bases, 5 bases remained unmatched. The CDR3 sequence is 14 residues long.